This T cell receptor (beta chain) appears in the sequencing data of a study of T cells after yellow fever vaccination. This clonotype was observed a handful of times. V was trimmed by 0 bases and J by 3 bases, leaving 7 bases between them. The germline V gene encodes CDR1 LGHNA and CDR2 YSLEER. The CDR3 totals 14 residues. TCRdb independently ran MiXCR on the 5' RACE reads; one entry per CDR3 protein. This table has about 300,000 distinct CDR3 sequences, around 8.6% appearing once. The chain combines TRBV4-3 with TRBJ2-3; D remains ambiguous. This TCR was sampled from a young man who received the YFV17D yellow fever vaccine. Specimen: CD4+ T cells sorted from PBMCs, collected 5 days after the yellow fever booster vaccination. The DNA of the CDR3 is TGCGCCAGCAGCCAAGAAGCCTTTACAGATACGCAGTATTTT. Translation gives CASSQEAFTDTQYF.